The 10 T cell receptor beta chains below all came from one sample that was sequenced in a study of blood T cell repertoires in COVID-19. Clones were read by immunoSEQ multiplex PCR, and TCRdb kept only the in-frame ones, dropping some. The sample yields some 410,000 clones, more than 75% seen once. The specimen was PBMCs or T cells enriched from blood (not recorded which). The receptors were gathered from a woman aged 25-40 years with acute COVID-19.

J is TRBJ1-2 and V is TRBV28; D gene ambiguous. CDR3 length: 15 amino acids. Trimming shortened V by 2 bases and J by 6 bases, and 16 bases separated the two germline ends. CDR1 and CDR2 from the germline V gene are MDHEN and SYDVKM. The CDR3 bases are TGTGCCAGCAGTTTAAAACCCGGGCCCGGGAATGGCTACACCTTC. Translating gives CASSLKPGPGNGYTF.

The table lists this clone with a count of one. The chain combines TRBV7-9 with TRBJ1-2, with D possibly being TRBD1 (5 bases). Trimming left V 5 bases short and J 0 bases short, with 13 bases between. From germline, CDR1 is SEHNR and CDR2 FQNEAQ (reference sequence). The CDR3 has 15 residues. The CDR3 here is CASSLGQEANYGYTF. For the CDR3, the DNA is TGTGCCAGCAGCCTCGGACAAGAAGCTAACTATGGCTACACCTTC.

The CDR3 reads CASRDSRQGSMVTEAFF. The DNA of the CDR3 is TGTGCCAGCAGGGATTCCCGACAGGGATCCATGGTTACTGAAGCTTTCTTT. This chain links TRBV2 with TRBJ1-1; TRBD1 matches at 7 bases. Per the germline V gene, CDR1 is SNHLY and CDR2 is FYNNEI. The V segment lost 6 bases and the J segment 5 bases; nucleotides outside the gene matches: 18. This CDR3 region has 17 residues.

Concerning this clone: The same CDR3 is also encoded by other DNA sequences in this sample. This chain connects TRBV6-1 to TRBJ1-6; tentative D call: TRBD1 (5 bases). Germline lookup yields CDR1 MNHNS and CDR2 SASEGT. CDR3 size: 16 residues. V was clipped by 0 bases and J by 1 base, with 7 bases between them. For the CDR3, the DNA is TGTGCCAGCAGTGAAGCAGGGGTGTCCTATAATTCACCCCTCCACTTT. This sequence encodes CASSEAGVSYNSPLHF.

V and J are TRBV9 and TRBJ1-3, with 9 bases identical to TRBD1. The ends lost 1 base at V and 0 bases at J; junction bases unmatched: 5. The CDR3 contains 17 residues. Per the germline V gene, CDR1 is SGDLS and CDR2 is YYNGEE. The CDR3 reads CASSVYGTGSSGNTIYF. In nucleotides, the CDR3 is TGTGCCAGCAGCGTATATGGGACAGGGAGCTCTGGAAACACCATATATTTT.

The chain recombines TRBV6-5 with TRBJ1-2; D unresolved. Between the trimmed V and J ends, which lost 10 bases and 8 bases, there was a span of 20 bases. From germline, CDR1 is MNHEY and CDR2 SVGAGI. The CDR3 extends over 13 amino acids. DNA for the CDR3: TGTGCCACCAACCTTGTAGTGCGGGCGGGCTACACCTTC. It codes for CATNLVVRAGYTF.

This clone was recorded a few times. CDR3 in amino acids: CASSSHRGGTDTQYF. The CDR3 bases are TGTGCCAGCAGCTCCCACAGGGGAGGCACAGATACGCAGTATTTT. V and J are TRBV7-2 and TRBJ2-3; 7 bases map to TRBD1. The germline CDR1 and CDR2 sequences are SGHTA and FQGNSA. The CDR3 covers 15 residues. With 4 bases clipped from V and 1 base from J, the junction kept 5 bases outside the gene matches.

The J gene is TRBJ2-3, the V gene TRBV7-3, with D possibly TRBD1 on 6 matching bases. Trimming cost V 5 bases and J 4 bases, with 13 bases left between them. Germline CDR1 and CDR2: SGHTA and FQGTGA. This CDR3 region has 14 residues. CDR3: CASSRSGGSDTQYF. The CDR3 coding sequence is TGTGCCAGCAGCAGAAGTGGGGGCTCAGATACGCAGTATTTT.

The chain employs TRBV27 and TRBJ2-1; 7 nucleotides match TRBD2. V gave up 5 bases and J gave up 10 bases; unmatched junction bases: 17. The CDR3 is 16 amino acids. Germline V lookup: CDR1 MNHEY, CDR2 SMNVEV (reference sequence). CDR3 loop: CASSPGRAGLSDEQFF. CDR3 DNA: TGTGCCAGCAGTCCGGGGAGGGCGGGGTTATCAGACGAGCAGTTCTTC.

V and J are TRBV2 and TRBJ2-2; D gene ambiguous. The germline V and J ends were trimmed by 1 base and 5 bases, with 5 bases remaining between them. The germline gives CDR1 SNHLY, CDR2 FYNNEI. CDR3 length: 13 amino acids. CDR3 loop: CASSEEATGELFF. The CDR3, as DNA: TGTGCCAGCAGTGAAGAAGCTACCGGGGAGCTGTTTTTT.